The rows below give T cell receptor beta chains drawn from one sample of a study of blood T cell repertoires in COVID-19. The method was immunoSEQ multiplex PCR; TCRdb's version includes in-frame clones alone and lacks a portion of them. The sample consists of 400,000 or so clones, 80% to 90% of them appearing once. Material: PBMCs or T cells enriched from blood (not recorded which). Receptors originate from a man younger than 45 who had recovered from COVID-19. Both conserved end residues are part of each CDR3. Fields, in order: V gene, clone size, J gene, D gene, CDR3 protein, CDR3 DNA. A D gene is named only where the DNA matches it firmly. Only some rows state a clone size, as once, few, many or a class for expanded clones.

v_call: TRBV7-2; clone_size: once; j_call: TRBJ2-5; d_call: TRBD2; cdr3_aa: CASTSSPQTSGSETQYF; cdr3_nt: TGTGCCAGCACCTCTTCCCCACAGACTAGCGGGAGTGAGACCCAGTACTTC
v_call: TRBV6-5; clone_size: -; j_call: TRBJ2-7; d_call: TRBD1; cdr3_aa: CASSYRTGGYEQYF; cdr3_nt: TGTGCCAGCAGTTACAGGACAGGGGGGTACGAGCAGTACTTC
v_call: TRBV12-3/TRBV12-4; clone_size: -; j_call: TRBJ1-5; d_call: -; cdr3_aa: CASSLESFQHF; cdr3_nt: TGTGCCAGCAGTTTAGAATCATTCCAGCATTTT
v_call: TRBV19; clone_size: -; j_call: TRBJ2-6; d_call: -; cdr3_aa: CASRLAAGLGGANVLTF; cdr3_nt: TGTGCCAGTAGACTTGCGGCGGGATTAGGTGGGGCCAACGTCCTGACTTTC
v_call: TRBV2; clone_size: -; j_call: TRBJ2-7; d_call: -; cdr3_aa: CATARGGGSYEQYF; cdr3_nt: TGTGCCACCGCGCGGGGTGGCGGCTCCTACGAGCAGTACTTC
v_call: TRBV12-3/TRBV12-4; clone_size: few; j_call: TRBJ2-7; d_call: -; cdr3_aa: CASSFNRGGEQYF; cdr3_nt: TGTGCCAGCAGTTTTAACAGGGGGGGAGAGCAGTACTTC
v_call: TRBV5-3; clone_size: -; j_call: TRBJ2-2; d_call: -; cdr3_aa: CVRSLVVRPSGELFF; cdr3_nt: TGTGTCAGAAGCTTGGTCGTCAGGCCCTCCGGGGAGCTGTTTTTT
v_call: TRBV19; clone_size: -; j_call: TRBJ2-7; d_call: -; cdr3_aa: CASSPDGAYEQYF; cdr3_nt: TGTGCCAGTAGCCCGGACGGGGCCTACGAGCAGTACTTC
v_call: TRBV6-5; clone_size: -; j_call: TRBJ1-2; d_call: -; cdr3_aa: CASSSDGAPNYGYTF; cdr3_nt: TGTGCCAGCAGTTCCGATGGGGCCCCTAACTATGGCTACACCTTC
v_call: TRBV5-3; clone_size: -; j_call: TRBJ2-5; d_call: TRBD1; cdr3_aa: CARSGVLGQGGGKTQYF; cdr3_nt: TGTGCCAGAAGCGGAGTCCTCGGACAGGGGGGTGGAAAGACCCAGTACTTC
v_call: TRBV11-3; clone_size: -; j_call: TRBJ2-1; d_call: -; cdr3_aa: CASSPSGETYNEQFF; cdr3_nt: TGTGCCAGCAGCCCCTCCGGGGAAACCTACAATGAGCAGTTCTTC
v_call: TRBV29-1; clone_size: -; j_call: TRBJ2-7; d_call: -; cdr3_aa: CSAGDSDGGEQYF; cdr3_nt: TGCAGCGCCGGGGACTCAGATGGAGGAGAGCAGTACTTC
v_call: TRBV5-1; clone_size: -; j_call: TRBJ1-1; d_call: -; cdr3_aa: CASSFGMGPIEAFF; cdr3_nt: TGCGCCAGCAGCTTTGGTATGGGCCCGATTGAAGCTTTCTTT
v_call: TRBV28; clone_size: -; j_call: TRBJ2-7; d_call: -; cdr3_aa: CASFSPGRSYEQYF; cdr3_nt: TGTGCCAGCTTCTCGCCAGGGAGGTCCTACGAGCAGTACTTC
v_call: TRBV4-2; clone_size: -; j_call: TRBJ2-7; d_call: TRBD1; cdr3_aa: CASSQNRDRREQYF; cdr3_nt: TGTGCCAGCAGCCAAAACCGGGACAGGAGAGAGCAGTACTTC
v_call: TRBV30; clone_size: -; j_call: TRBJ1-4; d_call: -; cdr3_aa: CAWSKPGRDEKLFF; cdr3_nt: TGTGCCTGGAGTAAGCCCGGGAGAGATGAAAAACTGTTTTTT
v_call: TRBV5-4; clone_size: -; j_call: TRBJ2-1; d_call: TRBD2; cdr3_aa: CASSLVGGSSGGEQFF; cdr3_nt: TGTGCCAGCAGCTTGGTGGGCGGGAGCTCCGGGGGTGAGCAGTTCTTC
v_call: TRBV28; clone_size: -; j_call: TRBJ2-7; d_call: TRBD2; cdr3_aa: CASSETSGRWGGEQYF; cdr3_nt: TGTGCCAGCAGTGAGACTAGCGGGAGGTGGGGAGGGGAGCAGTACTTC
v_call: TRBV28; clone_size: -; j_call: TRBJ1-1; d_call: TRBD1; cdr3_aa: CASSPPSWDRGGTEAFF; cdr3_nt: TGTGCCAGCAGTCCCCCCTCCTGGGACAGGGGGGGGACTGAAGCTTTCTTT
v_call: TRBV7-8; clone_size: -; j_call: TRBJ1-1; d_call: -; cdr3_aa: CASSFEGGTTEAFF; cdr3_nt: TGTGCCAGCAGCTTCGAGGGAGGTACCACTGAAGCTTTCTTT
v_call: TRBV28; clone_size: -; j_call: TRBJ1-5; d_call: -; cdr3_aa: CASSFNQNSYQPQHF; cdr3_nt: TGTGCCAGCAGTTTCAACCAGAACAGCTATCAGCCCCAGCATTTT
v_call: TRBV10-3; clone_size: -; j_call: TRBJ2-6; d_call: -; cdr3_aa: CAISPGSGANVLTF; cdr3_nt: TGTGCCATCAGTCCAGGCTCTGGGGCCAACGTCCTGACTTTC
v_call: TRBV19; clone_size: -; j_call: TRBJ2-2; d_call: -; cdr3_aa: CASSPRGRAGELFF; cdr3_nt: TGTGCCAGTAGTCCCAGGGGTAGGGCCGGGGAGCTGTTTTTT
v_call: TRBV5-1; clone_size: -; j_call: TRBJ1-4; d_call: TRBD1; cdr3_aa: CASSFGGGLATNEKLFF; cdr3_nt: TGCGCCAGCAGCTTCGGAGGGGGCCTCGCAACTAATGAAAAACTGTTTTTT
v_call: TRBV9; clone_size: -; j_call: TRBJ1-1; d_call: -; cdr3_aa: CASSVWPEKTIRAEAFF; cdr3_nt: TGTGCCAGCAGCGTTTGGCCCGAAAAGACCATCAGGGCTGAAGCTTTCTTT
v_call: TRBV2; clone_size: once; j_call: TRBJ1-6; d_call: TRBD1; cdr3_aa: CASKDRDRHNSPLHF; cdr3_nt: TGTGCCAGCAAGGACCGGGACAGACATAATTCACCCCTCCACTTT
v_call: TRBV11-2; clone_size: -; j_call: TRBJ1-2; d_call: -; cdr3_aa: CASSPSMGAPNYGYTF; cdr3_nt: TGTGCCAGCAGCCCCTCTATGGGGGCCCCTAACTATGGCTACACCTTC
v_call: TRBV18; clone_size: few; j_call: TRBJ2-1; d_call: -; cdr3_aa: CASSPQQGRMGSNEQFF; cdr3_nt: TGTGCCAGCTCACCACAACAGGGGAGGATGGGGTCCAATGAGCAGTTCTTC